This T cell receptor beta chain appears in the sequencing data of a study of T cells after yellow fever vaccination. Each CDR3 protein is one row after TCRdb ran MiXCR on the 5' RACE reads. The sample contains a few hundred thousand distinct CDR3 sequences, roughly 4.8% of which appear only once. V was shortened by 6 bases and J by 4 bases, with 10 bases between the two germline ends. Looked up from germline, CDR1 is SQVTM and CDR2 is ANQGSEA. The CDR3 has 12 residues. The sequence was collected from a man younger than 35 who received the YFV17D yellow fever vaccine. Sequences were derived from CD4+ T cells sorted from PBMCs, sampled on the day of the yellow fever booster vaccination. The V and J genes are TRBV29-1 and TRBJ1-3; D call uncertain. The CDR3, as DNA: TGCAGCGTGCGATTCGAAGGAAACACCATATATTTT. This codes for CSVRFEGNTIYF.